The 22 T cell receptor beta chains below all came from one sample that was sequenced in a study of T cells in Graves' hyperthyroidism and ophthalmopathy. RNA transcripts were the template for amplifying TCR beta CDR3 regions. In the first-round RT-PCR of the TCR CDR3, the HTBI primer set was used. TCRdb analysed the multiplex PCR reads with MiXCR anew, one entry per CDR3 protein. The sample has about 560,000 distinct CDR3 sequences; less than 20% are singletons. Sequenced input: blood. Receptor source: a woman younger than 45 with Graves' hyperthyroidism.

The V call is TRBV6-1, the J call TRBJ2-1; 9 nucleotides align to TRBD1. The CDR3 covers 14 residues. CDR1 is MNHNS, CDR2 SASEGT, per germline. V was pared by 6 bases and J by 5 bases, with 5 bases of the junction left unmatched. The CDR3 bases are TGTGCCAGCAGCGGGACAGGGAGGGACAATGAGCAGTTCTTC. Residues: CASSGTGRDNEQFF.

This clonotype was detected many times. V gene TRBV27 combines with J gene TRBJ2-1; 7 positions match TRBD2. With 6 bases clipped from V and 3 bases from J, the junction kept 8 bases outside the gene matches. This CDR3 region has 15 residues. Germline V gene lookup returns CDR1 MNHEY and CDR2 SMNVEV (reference sequence). The CDR3 reads CASRTREAFYNEQFF. In DNA form, the CDR3 reads TGTGCCAGCAGGACCCGGGAGGCCTTCTACAATGAGCAGTTCTTC.

This clonotype was counted ten times or more. The chain combines TRBV20-1 with TRBJ1-2; 11 bases match TRBD1. The CDR3 length is 14 residues. The germline CDR1 and CDR2 sequences are DFQATT and SNEGSKA (reference sequence). V lost 0 bases and J lost 6; bases outside the gene matches: 3. The DNA for the CDR3 is TGCAGTGCTAGAGAGGACAGGGGGCTTGATGGCTACACCTTC. This translates into CSAREDRGLDGYTF.

This clonotype showed up just a few times. The rearrangement joins TRBV6-2 or TRBV6-3 to TRBJ2-7; D is possibly TRBD1 or TRBD2 (5 bases each). Per germline, CDR1 MNHEY and CDR2 SVGEGT. This CDR3 region has 13 residues. The V and J ends lost 2 bases and 5 bases respectively, with 10 bases between them. The CDR3 loop reads CASSYRGVNEQYF. DNA for the CDR3: TGTGCCAGCAGTTACAGGGGAGTCAACGAGCAGTACTTC.

The sample holds a few counts of this clonotype. A single base separates this from a much larger clone, so it may be a read error. The chain is built from TRBV11-2 and TRBJ2-7; D is unclear. V was trimmed by 0 bases and J by 2 bases, leaving 11 bases between them. CDR1 SGHAT and CDR2 FQNNGV come from the germline V gene. There are 15 residues in the CDR3. This CDR3 is CASSLDLGSTYEQYF. The DNA of the CDR3 is TGTGCCAGCAGCTTAGACCTGGGGTCGACCTACGAGCAGTACTTC.

This clonotype appeared many times. This rearrangement joins TRBV11-2 to TRBJ2-1; D call uncertain. Germline lookup yields CDR1 SGHAT and CDR2 FQNNGV. The CDR3 has 14 residues. The germline V and J ends were trimmed by 1 base and 3 bases, with 7 bases remaining between them. CDR3 sequence reads: CASSLVPFYNEQFF. The CDR3 nucleotides read TGTGCCAGCAGCTTAGTTCCATTCTACAATGAGCAGTTCTTC.

This clonotype was observed at least ten times. This chain joins TRBV10-3 and TRBJ2-7; TRBD2 matches at 9 bases. The CDR3 runs to 13 residues. J gave up 9 bases and V 4 bases, and 7 bases lay outside the gene matches. CDR1 is ENHRY and CDR2 is SYGVKD in the germline V gene. The CDR3 DNA sequence: TGTGCCATCAGTGTGTCTAGCGGGGCAGGGCAGTACTTC. Translating gives CAISVSSGAGQYF.

The V call is TRBV6-1, the J call TRBJ2-4; 9 bases agree with TRBD1. Losses at the gene ends were 7 bases for V and 5 bases for J; bases not matched to a gene: 6. The CDR3 runs 14 residues. Per germline, CDR1 MNHNS and CDR2 SASEGT. The CDR3 region has the DNA TGTGCCAGCACGACAGGGGGGATGCAAAACATTCAGTACTTC. It is translated as CASTTGGMQNIQYF.

This clonotype was observed many times. This rearrangement joins TRBV6-5 to TRBJ2-7, with D unresolved. Looked up from germline, CDR1 is MNHEY and CDR2 is SVGAGI. The ends were cut back, 0 bases at V and 6 bases at J, with 15 bases in the middle. The CDR3 is 15 residues long. CDR3 in amino acids: CASSYSPVRKGEQYF. The DNA of the CDR3 is TGTGCCAGCAGTTACTCTCCCGTCCGAAAGGGCGAGCAGTACTTC.

In its sample, this clonotype was seen many times. The CDR3 DNA sequence: TGTGCCAGCAGCTTAGGTTTAAACGGCGCCTACGAGCAGTACTTC. Residues: CASSLGLNGAYEQYF. This rearrangement joins TRBV13 to TRBJ2-7, with D unresolved. There are 15 residues in the CDR3. The germline V and J ends were trimmed by 0 bases and 2 bases, with 11 bases remaining between them. Germline values: CDR1 PRHDT, CDR2 FYEKMQ (reference sequence).

Ten or more counts support this clonotype. The rearrangement joins TRBV18 to TRBJ1-2; D uncertain. The germline V gene encodes CDR1 KGHSH and CDR2 LQKENI. The CDR3 is made up of 14 amino acids. V gave up 2 bases and J gave up 2 bases, with 9 bases separating them. This CDR3 is CASSPTELNYGYTF. CDR3 nucleotide sequence: TGTGCCAGCTCACCAACAGAATTAAACTATGGCTACACCTTC.

In the case of this clonotype: A much larger clone is a single base away; this may be a read error. This chain joins TRBV20-1 and TRBJ2-1; the D gene is possibly TRBD1 (5 bases). This CDR3 is built from 13 residues. V lost 7 bases and J 9 bases, leaving 19 bases between the germline ends. Germline assignment: CDR1 DFQATT and CDR2 SNEGSKA (reference sequence). Here the CDR3 reads CSVSIFGDSEQFF. The CDR3 coding sequence is TGCAGTGTATCCATATTTGGCGACAGTGAGCAGTTCTTC.

The table lists this clonotype with many counts. The chain combines TRBV5-1 with TRBJ2-7, with D possibly matching TRBD2 (6 bases). V lost 4 bases and J 5 bases, leaving 22 bases between the germline ends. Germline V CDR1 and CDR2: SGHRS, YFSETQ. CDR3 length: 16 amino acids. Here the CDR3 reads CASSTTGSPLLHEQYF. DNA for the CDR3: TGCGCCAGCAGCACCACCGGGAGCCCTTTATTACACGAGCAGTACTTC.

This clonotype appeared many times. V and J are TRBV28 and TRBJ2-5, with 8 positions matching TRBD2. Germline CDR1 is MDHEN and CDR2 is SYDVKM. V shed 7 bases and J 2 bases; nucleotides not matched to a gene: 6. The CDR3 is 14 amino acids. CDR3 nucleotide sequence: TGTGCCAGCACCCCGACTAGCGCTCAAGAGACCCAGTACTTC. It encodes CASTPTSAQETQYF.

This clonotype was seen more than once but under ten times. The V gene is TRBV19, the J gene TRBJ1-1, with TRBD1 matching 8 bases. J lost 1 base, V lost 6 bases, and 10 bases had no gene match. Germline V lookup: CDR1 LNHDA, CDR2 SQIVND (reference sequence). The CDR3 is 16 residues long. CDR3 bases: TGTGCCAGTAGCAAAGCGGGACAGGTTCGGAACACTGAAGCTTTCTTT. Translating gives CASSKAGQVRNTEAFF.

This clonotype was counted ten times or more. V is TRBV7-8 and J is TRBJ2-1; 9 bases align to TRBD2. Germline CDR1 reads SGHVS; CDR2 reads FQNEAQ. The CDR3 is made up of 15 amino acids. J lost 4 bases, V lost 4 bases, and 5 bases had no gene match. CDR3 in DNA: TGTGCCAGCAGCTCCGGGACTAGCAGATACAATGAGCAGTTCTTC. Protein sequence: CASSSGTSRYNEQFF.

V gene TRBV24-1 combines with J gene TRBJ1-2; D ambiguous. Germline V gives CDR1 KGHDR, CDR2 SFDVKD. The V and J ends lost 0 bases and 3 bases respectively, with 7 bases between them. CDR3 length: 14 amino acids. Written as DNA, the CDR3 is TGTGCCACCAGTGATTTGCCGGGTCACTATGGCTACACCTTC. Protein: CATSDLPGHYGYTF.

This clonotype was counted many times. This chain uses TRBV7-9 with TRBJ2-1; 7 bases match TRBD1. The CDR3 extends over 14 amino acids. Germline CDR1 reads SEHNR; CDR2 reads FQNEAQ (reference sequence). The trim removed 5 bases at V and 7 bases at J, leaving 8 bases unmatched. The CDR3 nucleotides read TGTGCCAGCAGCCCCCAGGACAGGCGAAATGAGCAGTTCTTC. Protein sequence: CASSPQDRRNEQFF.

At least ten counts were recorded for this clonotype. This chain uses TRBV12-3 or TRBV12-4 with TRBJ2-3, with a possible D match to TRBD2 (6 bases). V lost 6 bases and J lost 6, with 10 bases in between. CDR3 length: 12 residues. CDR3 loop: CASREGGDTQYF. The CDR3 nucleotides read TGTGCCAGCAGGGAGGGTGGGGATACGCAGTATTTT.

The table lists this clonotype with many counts. This sequence joins TRBV3-1 and TRBJ1-4; D perhaps matches TRBD1 (6 bases). Germline CDR1 reads LGHDT; CDR2 reads YNNKEL (reference sequence). The V and J ends lost 3 bases and 3 bases respectively, with 11 bases between them. The CDR3 loop spans 15 amino acids. Here the CDR3 DNA reads TGTGCCAGCAGCCAGAACAGGGTATCTAATGAAAAACTGTTTTTT. It is translated as CASSQNRVSNEKLFF.

This clonotype was recorded a few times. This chain joins TRBV28 and TRBJ1-1; possibly TRBD1 for D (5 bases). The CDR3 extends over 13 amino acids. V shed 8 bases and J shed 4 bases, with 14 bases lying between them. The germline CDR1 and CDR2 sequences are MDHEN and SYDVKM. CDR3 nucleotide sequence: TGTGCCAGCCTCCCCGGCGGGGGCACTGAAGCTTTCTTT. Protein: CASLPGGGTEAFF.

This clonotype occurred a few times. The chain recombines TRBV10-2 with TRBJ2-3; TRBD2 agrees at 7 bases. The CDR3 runs to 15 residues. CDR1 WSHSY and CDR2 SAAADI come from the germline V gene. Germline trimming cut 5 bases from V and 3 bases from J; bases unmatched to any gene: 8. CDR3 nucleotides: TGCGCCAGCAGTTCTGAGCGGGGAGGTACAGATACGCAGTATTTT. Its protein is CASSSERGGTDTQYF.